These T cell receptor beta chains were read from a single sample in a study of shared clonotypes between healthy human individuals. The repertoire was sequenced with immunoSEQ multiplex PCR; TCRdb's copy has only in-frame clones and lacks some. The table shows roughly 2.2 million clones, with 85% to 95% occurring only once. Source material: naive CD4+ T cells from PBMCs. The receptors come from a man aged 18 to 30 in good health. Some clones in this sample may be carry-over from other donors' samples. The CDR3 runs from the conserved cysteine through the conserved F or W. The order of the fields is V gene, D gene, CDR3 protein. The D gene is left open where the match is weak.

>TRBV6-1|TRBD1
CASRKQGANTGELFF
>TRBV28|.
CASSSLGRPMETQYF
>TRBV9|.
CASSVLPQGTDTQYF
>TRBV2|.
CASRTSTQTPDNEQFF
>TRBV28|TRBD1
CASSLDRGLDTQYF
>TRBV5-1|.
CASSLSQVVLWSEFSGANVLTF
>TRBV18|.
CASLGQGHPGELFF
>TRBV5-1|TRBD1
CASSSAPPGGEQFF
>TRBV5-1|.
CASSVTQDYEQYF
>TRBV27|.
CASSRVGTEAFF
>TRBV18|.
CASSSAVGRDTEAFF
>TRBV11-2|TRBD1
CASSSVRGRGSPLHF
>TRBV10-1|.
CASWGLGPRGEQFF
>TRBV6-6|TRBD2
CASSLTSGRPDTQYF
>TRBV30|TRBD1
CAWSSTGNQPQHF
>TRBV6-1|TRBD1
CASSDPGQATEAFF
>TRBV19|.
CASSSRGKANTGELFF
>TRBV9|TRBD1
CASSVVTGGWNEQFF
>TRBV4-2|.
CASSQGAGGTDTQYF
>TRBV6-1|.
CASSEVWAALGGNTIYF
>TRBV27|.
CASSLFDDNEQFF
>TRBV2|TRBD2
CASSGPSGMRDEQFF
>TRBV20-1|TRBD1
CSAYGQVGTF
>TRBV7-3|TRBD2
CASSLRGLAGGNNEQFF
>TRBV28|.
CASSTHGGGRQYF